The next 28 T cell receptor beta chains were all read from a single sample in a study of cytomegalovirus exposure and HLA in healthy donors. Using immunoSEQ multiplex PCR, the repertoire was profiled, and TCRdb retains in-frame clones only, with some absent. The sample includes over 200,000 clones, roughly 88% seen only once; the top ten take about 2.7%. Sequenced input: PBMCs. The receptors stem from a woman aged 18-35 years in good health and CMV-seronegative.

This chain links TRBV6-5 with TRBJ2-4; a possible D gene is TRBD2 (7 bases). Germline CDR1 and CDR2: MNHEY and SVGAGI. The CDR3 length is 15 residues. V dropped 6 bases and J dropped 6 bases, with 18 bases sitting between them. The CDR3 reads CASSRGGAEVNIQYF. CDR3 DNA: TGTGCCAGCAGCCGAGGGGGGGCCGAGGTAAACATTCAGTACTTC.

The rearrangement links TRBV7-2 to TRBJ2-3; TRBD2 matches 9 bases. This CDR3 has 15 amino acids. Per the germline V gene, CDR1 is SGHTA and CDR2 is FQGNSA. The V gene end was trimmed by 3 bases and the J gene end by 2 bases; junction bases not matched to a gene: 3. The CDR3 here is CASSLTSGPTDTQYF. Written as DNA, the CDR3 is TGTGCCAGCAGCTTGACTAGCGGACCCACAGATACGCAGTATTTT.

This clone was observed a few times. V usage is TRBV5-4 and J usage is TRBJ2-7; the match to TRBD2 covers 14 bases. CDR1 and CDR2 (germline): SGHNT, YYREEE (reference sequence). Trimming cost V 0 bases and J 2 bases; bases outside gene matches: 4. The CDR3 length is 17 residues. CDR3: CASSLGLAGGRAYEQYF. CDR3 in DNA: TGTGCCAGCAGCTTGGGACTAGCGGGAGGGAGGGCCTACGAGCAGTACTTC.

The chain uses TRBV7-8 and TRBJ2-7, with 7 bases that match TRBD2. Trimming took 1 base from V and 2 from J; bases not matched to a gene: 5. CDR1 SGHVS and CDR2 FQNEAQ come from the germline V gene. The length of the CDR3 is 15 residues. In nucleotides, the CDR3 is TGTGCCAGCAGCTTAGAGAGCGGGGATACCTACGAGCAGTACTTC. It yields the protein CASSLESGDTYEQYF.

The chain combines TRBV27 with TRBJ2-3, with 9 bases fitting TRBD1. V gave up 7 bases and J gave up 8 bases; unmatched junction bases: 19. Germline V gene lookup returns CDR1 MNHEY and CDR2 SMNVEV (reference sequence). This CDR3 has 17 amino acids. The CDR3 region is CASKTARGTGWQGTQYF. The CDR3 nucleotides are TGTGCCAGCAAAACGGCCCGGGGGACAGGGTGGCAAGGTACGCAGTATTTT.

The V gene is TRBV27, the J gene TRBJ1-5, with D uncertain. Germline assignment: CDR1 MNHEY and CDR2 SMNVEV (reference sequence). The V end was cut by 0 bases, the J end by 9 bases, with 9 bases between. The CDR3 runs 13 residues. DNA for the CDR3: TGTGCCAGCAGTTTATCGAGGGTGGGGCCCCAGCATTTT. This gives the protein CASSLSRVGPQHF.

The chain couples TRBV7-9 to TRBJ1-1; unclear D gene. This CDR3 region has 15 residues. Germline V gene lookup returns CDR1 SEHNR and CDR2 FQNEAQ (reference sequence). V lost 5 bases and J lost 5, with 18 bases in between. The CDR3 nucleotides read TGTGCCAGCAGCCCCGAGGCGGAAATAGAGACTGAAGCTTTCTTT. Protein product: CASSPEAEIETEAFF.

J is TRBJ2-7 and V is TRBV7-8, with 7 nucleotides matching TRBD2. Per germline, CDR1 SGHVS and CDR2 FQNEAQ. The length of the CDR3 is 16 residues. Trimming removed 2 bases from V and 1 base from J; junction bases left unmatched: 8. The CDR3 loop reads CASSLQPSGTSYEQYF. CDR3 sequence (DNA): TGTGCCAGCAGCTTACAACCTAGCGGCACGTCCTACGAGCAGTACTTC.

This clone was observed a handful of times. This chain joins TRBV9 and TRBJ1-5, with 8 bases lining up with TRBD1. Trimming took 0 bases from V and 2 from J; bases not matched to a gene: 1. In germline, CDR1 is SGDLS, CDR2 YYNGEE. This CDR3 spans 15 amino acids. This CDR3 reads CASSVEDRGNQPQHF. In nucleotides, the CDR3 is TGTGCCAGCAGCGTAGAGGACAGGGGCAATCAGCCCCAGCATTTT.

This chain joins TRBV28 and TRBJ2-1; TRBD2 matches at 10 bases. In germline, CDR1 is MDHEN, CDR2 SYDVKM. The junction had 6 bases not matched to a gene; V was cut back by 2 bases and J by 8 bases. The length of the CDR3 is 15 residues. CDR3 protein: CASSLGSGRADEQFF. The DNA for the CDR3 is TGTGCCAGCAGTTTAGGAAGCGGGAGGGCCGATGAGCAGTTCTTC.

The rearrangement links TRBV7-3 to TRBJ2-2, with D perhaps matching TRBD1 (6 bases). The length of the CDR3 is 13 residues. Per germline, CDR1 SGHTA and CDR2 FQGTGA. Deletions cut 5 bases from V and 6 bases from J, with 10 bases between. The CDR3 DNA follows: TGTGCCAGCAGCGACAGGTCTTCCGGGGAGCTGTTTTTT. The encoded protein is CASSDRSSGELFF.

V is TRBV7-2 and J is TRBJ2-3, with 7 bases fitting TRBD2. There are 17 residues in the CDR3. Looked up from germline, CDR1 is SGHTA and CDR2 is FQGNSA. V dropped 0 bases and J dropped 2; count of bases not matched to a gene: 8. In DNA form, the CDR3 reads TGTGCCAGCAGCTTAGCCGGGCGGGAGCGGATCACAGATACGCAGTATTTT. As protein: CASSLAGRERITDTQYF.

This clone came up once. This chain links TRBV28 with TRBJ2-7, with a tentative D call TRBD2 (6 bases). Trimming left V 10 bases short and J 3 bases short, with 19 bases between. This CDR3 comprises 14 residues. In germline, CDR1 is MDHEN, CDR2 SYDVKM. CDR3 in amino acids: CATSGVVNRYEQYF. In DNA, the CDR3 is TGTGCCACCTCGGGAGTAGTAAATCGCTACGAGCAGTACTTC.

V is TRBV7-2 and J is TRBJ2-2, with TRBD2 matching over 10 bases. Germline CDR1 is SGHTA and CDR2 is FQGNSA. V shed 2 bases and J 7 bases; nucleotides not matched to a gene: 4. The CDR3 is made up of 15 amino acids. DNA of the CDR3: TGTGCCAGCAGCTTATGGTCTAGCGGGAGCGGGGAGCTGTTTTTT. This translates into CASSLWSSGSGELFF. Combining the CDR3 with reference TRBV7-2 and TRBJ2-2 gives the whole variable domain GAGVSQSPSNKVTEKGKDVELRCDPISGHTALYWYRQSLGQGLEFLIYFQGNSAPDKSGLPSDRFSAERTGGSVSTLTIQRTQQEDSAVYLCASSLWSSGSGELFFGEGSRLTVL.

The chain recombines TRBV7-8 with TRBJ2-7; no firm D call. Germline loops: CDR1 SGHVS, CDR2 FQNEAQ. The CDR3 is 15 amino acids. Between the trimmed V and J ends, which lost 5 bases and 5 bases, there was a span of 19 bases. CDR3 sequence (DNA): TGTGCCAGCAGCACTGACACGCCAATTCCCAACGAGCAGTACTTC. Protein sequence: CASSTDTPIPNEQYF.

CDR3 protein: CASSLDSSGAQYF. CDR3 DNA: TGCGCCAGCAGCTTGGATTCTAGCGGGGCGCAGTACTTC. The rearrangement joins TRBV5-1 to TRBJ2-7; 9 bases line up with TRBD2. Germline CDR1 and CDR2: SGHRS and YFSETQ. V was pared by 0 bases and J by 9 bases, with 4 bases of the junction left unmatched. This CDR3 is 13 amino acids long.

The chain has TRBV28 and TRBJ2-1; perhaps TRBD1 as D (5 bases). The CDR3 spans 13 residues. Trimming stripped 2 bases from V and 6 bases from J, with 8 bases between. Germline loops: CDR1 MDHEN, CDR2 SYDVKM. CDR3 protein: CASSLGQGNEQFF. Here the CDR3 DNA reads TGTGCCAGCAGTTTAGGGCAGGGCAATGAGCAGTTCTTC.

The V and J genes are TRBV27 and TRBJ2-7; no definite D call. Germline assignment: CDR1 MNHEY and CDR2 SMNVEV (reference sequence). This CDR3 is 13 amino acids long. V dropped 4 bases and J dropped 0 bases, with 7 bases sitting between them. CDR3: CASSSTSSYEQYF. The CDR3 coding sequence is TGTGCCAGCAGTTCCACAAGCTCCTACGAGCAGTACTTC.

The V gene is TRBV11-2, the J gene TRBJ2-3, with TRBD2 matching over 7 bases. The CDR3 contains 15 residues. From germline, CDR1 is SGHAT and CDR2 FQNNGV. V lost 6 bases and J lost 0; bases outside the gene matches: 6. This chain's CDR3 is CASRPSGASTDTQYF. The CDR3 nucleotides read TGTGCCAGCAGACCCAGCGGGGCGAGCACAGATACGCAGTATTTT.

This rearrangement joins TRBV5-1 to TRBJ1-2; the match to TRBD1 covers 8 bases. J gave up 2 bases and V 0 bases, and 12 bases lay outside the gene matches. The germline V gene has CDR1 SGHRS and CDR2 YFSETQ. The CDR3 has 18 residues. CDR3 amino acids: CASSLGGFGTGLNYGYTF. CDR3 coding DNA: TGCGCCAGCAGCTTGGGAGGCTTCGGGACAGGCTTAAACTATGGCTACACCTTC. Drawing the rest from reference TRBV5-1 and TRBJ1-2, the complete variable domain is KAGVTQTPRYLIKTRGQQVTLSCSPISGHRSVSWYQQTPGQGLQFLFEYFSETQRNKGNFPGRFSGRQFSNSRSEMNVSTLELGDSALYLCASSLGGFGTGLNYGYTFGSGTRLTVV.

The chain employs TRBV19 and TRBJ1-1; 9 positions agree with TRBD1. V lost 6 bases, J lost 1 base, and 9 bases stayed unmatched. The CDR3 covers 16 residues. CDR1 is LNHDA and CDR2 is SQIVND in the germline V gene (reference sequence). CDR3 sequence (DNA): TGTGCCAGTAGGGAACCGGACAGGGGACCGAACACTGAAGCTTTCTTT. The encoded protein is CASREPDRGPNTEAFF.

The chain employs TRBV28 and TRBJ2-3, with 7 bases matching TRBD1. This CDR3 is built from 14 residues. The germline CDR1 and CDR2 sequences are MDHEN and SYDVKM. After removal of 5 bases from V and 2 bases from J, the junction contained 4 bases not matched to a gene. The CDR3 DNA reads TGTGCCAGCAGTCGGGGACAGTACACAGATACGCAGTATTTT. Protein sequence: CASSRGQYTDTQYF.

The chain couples TRBV6-5 to TRBJ2-1; 7 positions agree with TRBD1. V lost 8 bases, J lost 6 bases, and 10 bases stayed unmatched. Germline CDR1 reads MNHEY; CDR2 reads SVGAGI. CDR3 length: 14 amino acids. The CDR3 spells CASPLNRGPNEQFF. The CDR3 DNA reads as TGTGCCAGCCCTTTAAACAGGGGCCCCAATGAGCAGTTCTTC.

The chain couples TRBV7-3 to TRBJ1-2; 10 bases are shared with TRBD1. After removal of 5 bases from V and 4 bases from J, the junction contained 4 bases not matched to a gene. CDR1 is SGHTA, CDR2 FQGTGA, per germline. CDR3 length: 14 amino acids. The CDR3 DNA is TGTGCCAGCAGCCCGGACAGGGGGGCCTATGGCTACACCTTC. It codes for CASSPDRGAYGYTF.

This clone has only a few counts. The V call is TRBV27, the J call TRBJ1-2, with a weak D call TRBD1 (6 bases). The CDR3 contains 13 residues. Germline values: CDR1 MNHEY, CDR2 SMNVEV (reference sequence). V was cut by 6 bases and J by 4 bases, with 12 bases left in between. For the CDR3, the DNA is TGTGCCAGCAGCAACACAGGGCGCTATGGCTACACCTTC. Amino acid sequence: CASSNTGRYGYTF.

This chain joins TRBV2 and TRBJ2-5, with 9 bases identical to TRBD1. CDR1 and CDR2 (germline): SNHLY, FYNNEI. CDR3 length: 13 residues. The junction had 6 bases not matched to a gene; V was cut back by 8 bases and J by 5 bases. The CDR3 protein is CASGTGRRETQYF. CDR3 coding DNA: TGTGCCAGCGGGACAGGGCGTAGGGAGACCCAGTACTTC.

The V gene is TRBV7-9, the J gene TRBJ2-1, with 8 bases matching TRBD2. With V trimmed by 1 base and J by 4 bases, 6 bases remained unmatched. The CDR3 covers 16 residues. The germline V gene encodes CDR1 SEHNR and CDR2 FQNEAQ (reference sequence). In DNA, the CDR3 is TGTGCCAGCAGCTTAGTAGGTAGCGGGGCTTACAATGAGCAGTTCTTC. Its translation: CASSLVGSGAYNEQFF.

V gene TRBV6-1 combines with J gene TRBJ2-7; D may be TRBD2 (6 bases). Trimming stripped 1 base from V and 5 bases from J, with 18 bases between. The germline V gene has CDR1 MNHNS and CDR2 SASEGT. The CDR3 contains 16 residues. CDR3 sequence (DNA): TGTGCCAGCAGTGAAGATGCCCTGAGGTGGAGGGACGAGCAGTACTTC. Protein sequence: CASSEDALRWRDEQYF.